This T cell receptor (beta chain) was sequenced during a study of T-cell reconstitution after alpha-beta-depleted transplantation in children. Study-wide results and limits: Several hundred graft clones that had expanded were reportedly the source of alpha-beta T cells about two months after transplant. Where some patients showed high TCRbeta diversity at day 60, it came from recipient T cells and thymic progenitors that had survived. One year after transplant, T-cell counts and diversity came mostly from newly produced T cells.

This clonotype was observed many times. The antigen is not known. CDR1 is SQVTM and CDR2 is ANQGSEA in the germline V gene. The CDR3 is 11 amino acids. Trimming removed 4 bases from V and 4 bases from J, with 5 bases in between. TCRbeta library construction was performed incorporating unique molecular identifiers. TCRdb processed the PCR reads anew with MiXCR; each CDR3 protein has one entry. The repertoire holds 600,000 to 800,000 distinct CDR3 sequences, with roughly 13% as singletons. This TCR was recovered from a girl aged 2 to 9 with congenital amegakaryocytic thrombocytopenia, due to receive a stem cell transplant. The J gene is TRBJ2-1, the V gene TRBV29-1; D unclear. The input for sequencing was PBMCs, taken before TCRalphabeta/CD19-depleted stem cell transplant. CDR3 coding DNA: TGCAGCGTTGCGGATTACAATGAGCAGTTCTTC. It codes for CSVADYNEQFF.